A single sample gave rise to the 9 T cell receptor beta chains below, sequenced in a study of patients and donors after allogeneic stem cell transplantation. TCRdb processed the RT-PCR reads anew with MiXCR; each CDR3 protein has one entry. Found here are 90,000 to 130,000 distinct CDR3 sequences, approximately 40% of them singletons; the top ten hold 27%. Sequenced material: blood, either unsorted or a sorted T cell fraction (not recorded which). These receptors were collected from a human donor who was either an allogeneic HSCT recipient or a stem cell or donor lymphocyte infusion donor (not recorded which). It is not recorded whose cells these are; they may come from a transplant donor.

The chain joins TRBV9 to TRBJ2-7, with D maybe TRBD2 (6 bases). The CDR3 is made up of 15 amino acids. The V and J ends lost 0 bases and 2 bases respectively, with 12 bases between them. The germline gives CDR1 SGDLS, CDR2 YYNGEE. In nucleotides, the CDR3 is TGTGCCAGCAGCGTAGCGGCTAGCGTAACCTACGAGCAGTACTTC. The encoded protein is CASSVAASVTYEQYF.

The chain joins TRBV5-6 to TRBJ1-2; D possibly corresponds to TRBD1 (5 bases). Germline-derived CDR1 and CDR2 are SGHDT and YYEEEE. V was trimmed by 1 base and J by 4 bases, leaving 11 bases between them. This CDR3 has 14 amino acids. CDR3 residues: CASSLLGGGYGYTF. The CDR3 nucleotides are TGTGCCAGCAGCTTGCTCGGGGGAGGCTATGGCTACACCTTC.

In nucleotides, the CDR3 is TGTGCCATCAGCAAGGGACTAGCGGACAATGAGCAGTTCTTC. Its translation: CAISKGLADNEQFF. This chain connects TRBV10-3 to TRBJ2-1, with 11 bases that match TRBD2. CDR3 length: 14 amino acids. The trim removed 6 bases at V and 5 bases at J, leaving 3 bases unmatched. CDR1 is ENHRY and CDR2 is SYGVKD in the germline V gene.

The V and J genes are TRBV20-1 and TRBJ2-7, with 11 bases matching TRBD2. V lost 0 bases to trimming and J lost 4 bases; unmatched junction nucleotides: 5. The CDR3 consists of 15 residues. Germline CDR1 DFQATT, CDR2 SNEGSKA (reference sequence). The CDR3 protein is CSARDRTSGSYEQYF. CDR3 sequence (DNA): TGCAGTGCTAGAGATAGGACTAGCGGGTCTTACGAGCAGTACTTC.

The chain uses TRBV7-2 and TRBJ1-1; D possibly corresponds to TRBD1 (5 bases). CDR1 and CDR2 from the germline V gene are SGHTA and FQGNSA. This CDR3 has 14 amino acids. Trimming shortened V by 2 bases and J by 4 bases, and 11 bases separated the two germline ends. The CDR3 DNA reads TGTGCCAGCAGCTTACAGGGCCGGAGCACTGAAGCTTTCTTT. Protein: CASSLQGRSTEAFF.

V is TRBV4-3 and J is TRBJ2-1, with 9 bases matching TRBD2. This CDR3 comprises 16 residues. J lost 5 bases, V lost 1 base, and 6 bases had no gene match. CDR1 and CDR2 (germline): LGHNA, YSLEER. The CDR3 DNA is TGCGCCAGCAGCCAAGTGGTGACTAGCGGTAACAATGAGCAGTTCTTC. It translates to CASSQVVTSGNNEQFF.

The chain is built from TRBV6-5 and TRBJ2-5; possible D gene TRBD2, 5 bases. The germline V and J ends were trimmed by 2 bases and 5 bases, with 12 bases remaining between them. Germline assignment: CDR1 MNHEY and CDR2 SVGAGI. The CDR3 loop spans 14 amino acids. The DNA for the CDR3 is TGTGCCAGCAGTTACGATAGAGGGCGTGAGACCCAGTACTTC. Protein sequence: CASSYDRGRETQYF.

The V and J genes are TRBV5-6 and TRBJ1-6; D possibly corresponds to TRBD1 (5 bases). Trimming pared 4 bases from V and 0 bases from J, leaving 11 bases between. Looked up from germline, CDR1 is SGHDT and CDR2 is YYEEEE. The CDR3 sequence is 16 residues long. The CDR3 nucleotides are TGTGCCAGCAGCATTCAGGGAAGCTCCTATAATTCACCCCTCCACTTT. This codes for CASSIQGSSYNSPLHF.

A single count supports this clonotype. The chain links TRBV7-8 to TRBJ2-5; D call uncertain. Deletions cut 4 bases from V and 4 bases from J, with 10 bases between. The CDR3 is 13 amino acids. Germline lookup yields CDR1 SGHVS and CDR2 FQNEAQ. The chain's CDR3 is CASSYIRRETQYF. Written as DNA, the CDR3 is TGTGCCAGCAGCTATATACGGAGAGAGACCCAGTACTTC. The full variable domain, its missing parts supplied by reference TRBV7-8 and TRBJ2-5, is GAGVSQSPRYKVAKRGQDVALRCDPISGHVSLFWYQQALGQGPEFLTYFQNEAQLDKSGLPSDRFFAERPEGSVSTLKIQRTQQEDSAVYLCASSYIRRETQYFGPGTRLLVL.